A single T cell receptor beta chain is shown here with its context. These data originate in a study of blood T cell repertoires in COVID-19. Study at large: From the United States, Italy and Spain came samples of acute and convalescent COVID-19. Sample material is recorded as cDNA or gDNA derived from T cells, B-cell-depleted T cells, or PBMCs.

V was pared by 0 bases and J by 4 bases, with 7 bases of the junction left unmatched. The CDR3 has 16 amino acids. Germline CDR1 is SGHVS and CDR2 is FNYEAQ. As originally analysed: It was from reference gene primer amplification that nucleated cell counts were estimated. Here immunoSEQ multiplex PCR was the method, and the copy in TCRdb shows in-frame clones only, minus some. That table is the source of V, J and clone size, and D and trimming were worked out from the DNA. In the table there are roughly 100,000 clones, approximately 86% of which are singletons. V gene TRBV7-6 combines with J gene TRBJ1-1; 8 nucleotides line up with TRBD1. The clonotype originates from a man aged 50 to 59 with active or convalescent COVID-19. The sequenced sample was peripheral blood. The CDR3 coding sequence is TGTGCCAGCAGCTTAGCGGGGCCAGGGGGCGGCACTGAAGCTTTCTTT. Translated: CASSLAGPGGGTEAFF. Complete variable domain (other parts from reference TRBV7-6 and TRBJ1-1): GAGVSQSPRYKVTKRGQDVALRCDPISGHVSLYWYRQALGQGPEFLTYFNYEAQQDKSGLPNDRFSAERPEGSISTLTIQRTEQRDSAMYRCASSLAGPGGGTEAFFGQGTRLTVV.